This T cell receptor beta chain was identified in a study of CD8 T cells in ankylosing spondylitis. General observations from the study: There were earlier reports of some motif variants in reactive arthritis synovial fluid and blood. Clones linked to disease, bearing a CD8+ phenotype, were relatively rare in peripheral blood. Researchers reportedly found disease-linked clones significantly enriched in matched ankylosing spondylitis synovial fluid. Characteristic, it appeared, of ankylosing spondylitis blood was a TCR beta motif of about eight highly homologous variants.

It was by quantitative 5'-RACE with molecular barcodes that TCR beta libraries were made. TCRdb redid the calling of the 5' RACE reads with MiXCR, one entry per CDR3 protein. The data contain hundreds of thousands of distinct CDR3 sequences, 17% of them singletons. Germline lookup yields CDR1 DFQATT and CDR2 SNEGSKA (reference sequence). The V gene end was trimmed by 1 base and the J gene end by 7 bases; junction bases not matched to a gene: 5. The length of the CDR3 is 15 residues. Worth noting for this clonotype: Its antigen is as yet unknown.

The sample comprised blood, either unsorted or a sorted T cell fraction (not recorded which). The source is a male donor with ankylosing spondylitis. This rearrangement joins TRBV20-1 to TRBJ2-1; 12 nucleotides agree with TRBD1. CDR3 sequence reads: CSARVGGQGANEQFF. CDR3 DNA sequence: TGCAGTGCTAGAGTTGGGGGACAGGGGGCTAATGAGCAGTTCTTC.